This T cell receptor beta chain appears in the sequencing data of a study of T cell repertoires and leukemia-associated antigens. Study findings and constraints: No direct test of specificity or function was done for expanded clones.

From the 5' RACE reads, TCRdb called clonotypes with MiXCR, one entry per CDR3 protein. The repertoire holds 13,000 to 15,000 distinct CDR3 sequences, 30% to 40% seen once, with around a tenth in the top ten. Worth noting for this clonotype: Its antigen is undetermined.

Without fetal bovine serum, CD3+ T cells were rested overnight. CDR3 length equals 13 residues. Per the germline V gene, CDR1 is SEHNR and CDR2 is FQNEAQ (reference sequence). Trimming left V 3 bases short and J 2 bases short, with 7 bases between. The source is a female donor in good health. The sequenced material came from CD3+ T cells sorted from blood and cultured. The V call is TRBV7-9, the J call TRBJ1-1; no firm D call. The chain's CDR3 is CASSLNVNTEAFF. For the CDR3, the DNA is TGTGCCAGCAGCTTGAACGTTAACACTGAAGCTTTCTTT. The variable domain in full, completed from reference TRBV7-9 and TRBJ1-1, reads DTGVSQNPRHKITKRGQNVTFRCDPISEHNRLYWYRQTLGQGPEFLTYFQNEAQLEKSRLLSDRFSAERPKGSFSTLEIQRTEQGDSAMYLCASSLNVNTEAFFGQGTRLTVV.